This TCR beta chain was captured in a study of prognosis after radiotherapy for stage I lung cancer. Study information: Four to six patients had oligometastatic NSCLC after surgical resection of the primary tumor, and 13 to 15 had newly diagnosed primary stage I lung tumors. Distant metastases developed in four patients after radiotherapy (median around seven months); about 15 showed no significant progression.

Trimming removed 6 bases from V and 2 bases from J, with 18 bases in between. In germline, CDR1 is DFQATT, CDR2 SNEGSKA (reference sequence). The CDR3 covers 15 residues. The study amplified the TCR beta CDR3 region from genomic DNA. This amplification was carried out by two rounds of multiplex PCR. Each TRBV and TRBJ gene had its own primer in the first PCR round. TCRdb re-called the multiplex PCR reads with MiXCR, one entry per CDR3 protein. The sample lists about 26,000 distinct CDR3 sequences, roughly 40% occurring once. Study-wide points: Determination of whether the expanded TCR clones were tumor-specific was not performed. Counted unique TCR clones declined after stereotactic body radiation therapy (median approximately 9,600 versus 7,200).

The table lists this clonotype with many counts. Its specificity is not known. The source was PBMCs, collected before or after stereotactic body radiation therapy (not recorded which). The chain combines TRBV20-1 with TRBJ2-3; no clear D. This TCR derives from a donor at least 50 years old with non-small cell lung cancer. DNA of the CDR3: TGCAGTGCGAGACAACCCAGACGACTCACAGATACGCAGTATTTT. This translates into CSARQPRRLTDTQYF.